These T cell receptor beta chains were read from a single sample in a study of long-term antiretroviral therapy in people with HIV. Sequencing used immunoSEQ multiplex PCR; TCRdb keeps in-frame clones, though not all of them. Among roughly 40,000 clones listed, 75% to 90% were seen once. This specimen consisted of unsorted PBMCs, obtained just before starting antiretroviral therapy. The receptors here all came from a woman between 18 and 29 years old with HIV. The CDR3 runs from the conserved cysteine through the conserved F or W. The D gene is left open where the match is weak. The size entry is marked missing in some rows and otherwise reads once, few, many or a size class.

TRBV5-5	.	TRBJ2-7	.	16	TGTGCCAGCAGCTTGGCCGGGTCGCGATGGGGACTCGAGCAGTACTTC	CASSLAGSRWGLEQYF
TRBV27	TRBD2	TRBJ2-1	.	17	TGTGCCAGCAGTTTATCGAAGGCTAGCGGGAGGAGGAATGAGCAGTTCTTC	CASSLSKASGRRNEQFF
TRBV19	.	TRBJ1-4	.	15	TGTGCCAGTAGTATAAGGGTACCACGCACAGAGAGACTGTTTTTT	CASSIRVPRTERLFF
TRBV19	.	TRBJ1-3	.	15	TGTGCCAGTACAACGCAGGGGAGCTCTGGAAACACCATATATTTT	CASTTQGSSGNTIYF
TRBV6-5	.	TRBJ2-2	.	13	TGTGCCAGCACCCTCTTGGGCACCGGGGAGCTGTTTTTT	CASTLLGTGELFF
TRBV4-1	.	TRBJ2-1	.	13	TGCGCCAGCAGCCAAGGATCGAACAATGAGCAGTTCTTC	CASSQGSNNEQFF
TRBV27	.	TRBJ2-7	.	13	TGTGCCAGCAGCGGGAATGGAGTCTACGAGCAGTACTTC	CASSGNGVYEQYF
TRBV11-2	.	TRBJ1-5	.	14	TGTGCCAGCAGACAGGACGGGAGGGGGCAGCCCCAGCATTTT	CASRQDGRGQPQHF
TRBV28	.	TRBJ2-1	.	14	TGTGCCAGCACCAGGGGTAGCTCCTACAATGAGCAGTTCTTC	CASTRGSSYNEQFF
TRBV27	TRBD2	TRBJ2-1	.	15	TGTGCCAGCAGTTTATCGGGTGGGCTAGCGGCAGAGCAGTTCTTC	CASSLSGGLAAEQFF
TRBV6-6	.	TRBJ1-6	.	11	TGTGCCAGCACCCCGGGAGTTCCCCTCCACTTT	CASTPGVPLHF
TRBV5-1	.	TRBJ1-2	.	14	TGCGCCAGCAGCTTGGACAGGACCAACTATGGCTACACCTTC	CASSLDRTNYGYTF
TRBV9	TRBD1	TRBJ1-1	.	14	TGTGCCAGCAGCGGACAGGGGGCTGGCACTGAAGCTTTCTTT	CASSGQGAGTEAFF
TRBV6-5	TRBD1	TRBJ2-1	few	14	TGTGCCAGCAAATTGAGGACAGGGATGAATGAGCAGTTCTTC	CASKLRTGMNEQFF
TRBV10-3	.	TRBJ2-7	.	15	TGTGCCATCAGTGAAAGGAGGCCAACCGACCCCGAGCAGTACTTC	CAISERRPTDPEQYF
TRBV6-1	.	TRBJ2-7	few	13	TGTGCCAGCAGTGCCAGCTTCTCCTACGAGCAGTACTTC	CASSASFSYEQYF
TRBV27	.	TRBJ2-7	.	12	TGTGCCAGCAGTTTAAGGGGCTACGAGCAGTACTTC	CASSLRGYEQYF
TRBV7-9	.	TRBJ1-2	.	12	TGTGCCAGCAGCGTACAGAGCTATGGCTACACCTTC	CASSVQSYGYTF
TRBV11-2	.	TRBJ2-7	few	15	TGTGCCAGCAGCTCCTCCGGCTTGTGGGCCTACGAGCAGTACTTC	CASSSSGLWAYEQYF
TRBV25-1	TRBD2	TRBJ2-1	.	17	TGTGCCAGCAGTGAGAGGGATGGGGGGGGGATCGGAAATGAGCAGTTCTTC	CASSERDGGGIGNEQFF
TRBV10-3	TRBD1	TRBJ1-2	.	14	TGTGCCATCTACCGGGACAGGAGCGAGTATGGCTACACCTTC	CAIYRDRSEYGYTF
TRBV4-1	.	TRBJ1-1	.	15	TGCGCCAGCAGCCTCGAGACCCTTCTGAACACTGAAGCTTTCTTT	CASSLETLLNTEAFF
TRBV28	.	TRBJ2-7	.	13	TGTGCCAGCAGTTTATCTGGGTTCTACGAGCAGTACTTC	CASSLSGFYEQYF
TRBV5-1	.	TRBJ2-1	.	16	TGCGCCAGCAGCTTGGAAGCCCAGGGGCTAGGCAATGAGCAGTTCTTC	CASSLEAQGLGNEQFF
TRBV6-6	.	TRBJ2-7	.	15	TGTGCCAGCAGACGTACCGACAGCGACTCCTACGAGCAGTACTTC	CASRRTDSDSYEQYF
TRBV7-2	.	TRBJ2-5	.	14	TGTGCCAGCAGCTTAGAATCCCTAGGGGAGACCCAGTACTTC	CASSLESLGETQYF
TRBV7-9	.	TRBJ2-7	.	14	TGTGCCAGCAGCTTAGAACCCTTGAGGAGGGAGCAGTACTTC	CASSLEPLRREQYF
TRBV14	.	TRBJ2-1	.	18	TGTGCCAGCAGCCAAGATTATAGTTCGGGGAGGTTCTACAATGAGCAGTTCTTC	CASSQDYSSGRFYNEQFF
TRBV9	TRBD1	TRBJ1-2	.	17	TGTGCCAGCAGCGTAGGAAGGACAGGGGGACCGGACTATGGCTACACCTTC	CASSVGRTGGPDYGYTF
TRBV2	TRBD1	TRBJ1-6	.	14	TGTGCCAGCAGTGAAGATGCAGGGGGGAATCCCCTCCACTTT	CASSEDAGGNPLHF
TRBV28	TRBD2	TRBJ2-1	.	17	TGTGCCAGCACCTCTGGGGGTCGGCGGGAGTCCTACAATGAGCAGTTCTTC	CASTSGGRRESYNEQFF
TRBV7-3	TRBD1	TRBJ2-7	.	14	TGTGCCAGCAGCTTAGAGGGACAGGGCAACGAGCAGTACTTC	CASSLEGQGNEQYF
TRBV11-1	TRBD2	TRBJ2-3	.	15	TGTGCCAGCAGCCGCCAACTAGCGTACACAGATACGCAGTATTTT	CASSRQLAYTDTQYF
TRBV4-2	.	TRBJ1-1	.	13	TGTGCCAGCAGCCAAGACAGGGCGATTGAAGCTTTCTTT	CASSQDRAIEAFF
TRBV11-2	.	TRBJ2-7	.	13	TGTGCCAGCAGGCTACAGGGTTCGTACGAGCAGTACTTC	CASRLQGSYEQYF
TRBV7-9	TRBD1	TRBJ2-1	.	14	TGTGCCAGCAGCGGGACAGGACCGCTCTGGGAGCAGTTCTTC	CASSGTGPLWEQFF
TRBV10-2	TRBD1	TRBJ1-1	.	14	TGCGCCAGCCGGACAGGGGATCGGGTCACTGAAGCTTTCTTT	CASRTGDRVTEAFF
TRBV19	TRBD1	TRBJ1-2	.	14	TGTGCCAGTAACCAGAGGACAGGCATCTATGGCTACACCTTC	CASNQRTGIYGYTF
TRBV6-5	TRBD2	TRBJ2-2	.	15	TGTGCCAGCAGTTACCCGGGACTAGGCTCCGGGGAGCTGTTTTTT	CASSYPGLGSGELFF
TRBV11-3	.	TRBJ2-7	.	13	TGTGCCAGCAGCTTATGGGGGCAGGGCGAGCAGTACTTC	CASSLWGQGEQYF
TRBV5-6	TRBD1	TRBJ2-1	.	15	TGTGCCAGCCGCCCCTACGGGACAGGATACAATGAGCAGTTCTTC	CASRPYGTGYNEQFF
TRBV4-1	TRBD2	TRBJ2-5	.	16	TGCGCCAGCAGCCAAATCGGACTAGCGGGAAGAGAGACCCAGTACTTC	CASSQIGLAGRETQYF
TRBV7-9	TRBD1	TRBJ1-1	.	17	TGTGCCAGCAGCCAGCCCTGGGGGACAGGTTTAAACACTGAAGCTTTCTTT	CASSQPWGTGLNTEAFF
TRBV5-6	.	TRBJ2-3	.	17	TGTGCCAGCAGCTTGGCCGGGGGATTACTTCGCACAGATACGCAGTATTTT	CASSLAGGLLRTDTQYF
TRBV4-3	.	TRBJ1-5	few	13	TGCGCCAGCAGCCAAGATTTTAATCAGCCCCAGCATTTT	CASSQDFNQPQHF
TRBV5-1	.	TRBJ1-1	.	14	TGCGCCAGCTCCAAGGGAGGGAGTGACACTGAAGCTTTCTTT	CASSKGGSDTEAFF
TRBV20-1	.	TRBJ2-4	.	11	TGCAGTGAGCTTCCACTGAACATTCAGTACTTC	CSELPLNIQYF
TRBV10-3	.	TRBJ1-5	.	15	TGTGCCATCAGTGAGATTGGCACAGATTCGTCCCCCCAGCATTTT	CAISEIGTDSSPQHF
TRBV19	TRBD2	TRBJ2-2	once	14	TGTGCCAGTAGGGGGCCGGGGGGCACCGGGGAGCTGTTTTTT	CASRGPGGTGELFF
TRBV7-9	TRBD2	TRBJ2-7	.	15	TGTGCCAGCAGCCCTACCGGGACTAGGGTCTACGAGCAGTACTTC	CASSPTGTRVYEQYF
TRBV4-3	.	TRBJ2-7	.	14	TGCGCCAGCAGCCAAGAAAACAGGGAGATCAAGCAGTACTTC	CASSQENREIKQYF
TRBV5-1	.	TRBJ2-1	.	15	TGCGCCAGCAGCTTGGCAGCGGGCTCCTACAATGAGCAGTTCTTC	CASSLAAGSYNEQFF
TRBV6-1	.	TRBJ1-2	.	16	TGTGCCAGCAGTGAAACCGGGACCGCGTCTAACTATGGCTACACCTTC	CASSETGTASNYGYTF